The entry below gives a single T cell receptor beta chain sequence along with its context. Additional DNA sequences in this sample encode the identical CDR3. Original methodology: Amplification of reference gene primers provided the estimated nucleated cell counts. Produced via immunoSEQ multiplex PCR; TCRdb's table is partial and in-frame only. The V and J calls and clone size are taken from that table; D and trimming were inferred from the DNA. The table shows some 230,000 clones, with about 85% occurring only once. Germline loops: CDR1 LNHDA, CDR2 SQIVND (reference sequence). This CDR3 is 13 amino acids long. The J segment lost 0 bases and the V segment lost 5 bases, leaving 1 base of the junction unmatched. This entry is derived from a study of blood T cell repertoires in COVID-19. Overall study: Researchers got acute and convalescent COVID-19 samples from the United States, Italy and Spain. PBMCs, B-cell-depleted T cells, or T cells were the source of the cDNA or gDNA that made up the material.

The J gene is TRBJ2-7, the V gene TRBV19, with 7 positions matching TRBD1. This TCR derives from a man aged 50 or older who had recovered from COVID-19. Sequencing was done on a sample of peripheral blood. CDR3 bases: TGTGCCAGTAGTCCAGGGGGCTCCTACGAGCAGTACTTC. This encodes CASSPGGSYEQYF.